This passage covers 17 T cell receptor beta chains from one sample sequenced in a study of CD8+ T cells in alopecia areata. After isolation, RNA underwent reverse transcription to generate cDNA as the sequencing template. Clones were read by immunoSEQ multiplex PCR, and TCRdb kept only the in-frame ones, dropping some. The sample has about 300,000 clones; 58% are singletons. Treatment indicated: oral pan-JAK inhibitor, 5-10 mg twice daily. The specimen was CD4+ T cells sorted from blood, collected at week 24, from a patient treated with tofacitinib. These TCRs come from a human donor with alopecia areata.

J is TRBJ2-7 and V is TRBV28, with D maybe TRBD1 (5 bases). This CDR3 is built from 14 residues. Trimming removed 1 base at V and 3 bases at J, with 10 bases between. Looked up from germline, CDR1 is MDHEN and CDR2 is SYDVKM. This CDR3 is CASSLFSGLYEQYF. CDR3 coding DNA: TGTGCCAGCAGTTTATTCTCAGGGCTCTACGAGCAGTACTTC.

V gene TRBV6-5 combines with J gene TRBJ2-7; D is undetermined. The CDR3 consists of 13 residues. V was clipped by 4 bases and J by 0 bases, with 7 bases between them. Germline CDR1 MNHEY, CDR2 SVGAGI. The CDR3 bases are TGTGCCAGCAGTTCCCGTGTCTCCTACGAGCAGTACTTC. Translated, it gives CASSSRVSYEQYF.

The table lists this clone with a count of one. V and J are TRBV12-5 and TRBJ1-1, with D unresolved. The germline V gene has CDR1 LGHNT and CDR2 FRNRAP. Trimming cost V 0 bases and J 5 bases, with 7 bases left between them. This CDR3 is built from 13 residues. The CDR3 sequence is CASGLVIETEAFF. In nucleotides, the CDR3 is TGTGCTAGTGGTTTGGTTATCGAAACTGAAGCTTTCTTT.

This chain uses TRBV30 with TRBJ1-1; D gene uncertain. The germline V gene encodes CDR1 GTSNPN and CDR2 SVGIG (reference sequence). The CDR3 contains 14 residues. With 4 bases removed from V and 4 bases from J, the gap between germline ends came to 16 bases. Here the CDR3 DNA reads TGTGCCTGGAAGCCCGACGACCTTACCACTGAAGCTTTCTTT. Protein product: CAWKPDDLTTEAFF.

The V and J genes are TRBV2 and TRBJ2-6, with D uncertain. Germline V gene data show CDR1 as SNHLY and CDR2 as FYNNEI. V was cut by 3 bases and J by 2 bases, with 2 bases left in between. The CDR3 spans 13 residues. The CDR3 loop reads CASSDAGANVLTF. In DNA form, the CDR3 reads TGTGCCAGCAGTGATGCTGGGGCCAACGTCCTGACTTTC.

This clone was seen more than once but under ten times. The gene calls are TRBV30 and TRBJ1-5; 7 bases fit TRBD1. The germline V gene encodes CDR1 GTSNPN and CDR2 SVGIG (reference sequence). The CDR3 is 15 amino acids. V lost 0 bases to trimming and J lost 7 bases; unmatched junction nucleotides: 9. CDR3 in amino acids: CAWSVLKTGRQPQHF. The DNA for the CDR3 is TGTGCCTGGAGTGTACTGAAGACAGGGAGACAGCCCCAGCATTTT.

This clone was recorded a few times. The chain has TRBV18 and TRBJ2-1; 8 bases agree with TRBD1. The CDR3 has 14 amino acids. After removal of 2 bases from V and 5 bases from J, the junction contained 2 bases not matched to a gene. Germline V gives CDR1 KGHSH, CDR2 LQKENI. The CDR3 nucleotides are TGTGCCAGCTCACCAGACAGGGGTAACAATGAGCAGTTCTTC. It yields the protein CASSPDRGNNEQFF. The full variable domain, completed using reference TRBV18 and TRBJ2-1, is NAGVMQNPRHLVRRRGQEARLRCSPMKGHSHVYWYRQLPEEGLKFMVYLQKENIIDESGMPKERFSAEFPKEGPSILRIQQVVRGDSAAYFCASSPDRGNNEQFFGPGTRLTVL.

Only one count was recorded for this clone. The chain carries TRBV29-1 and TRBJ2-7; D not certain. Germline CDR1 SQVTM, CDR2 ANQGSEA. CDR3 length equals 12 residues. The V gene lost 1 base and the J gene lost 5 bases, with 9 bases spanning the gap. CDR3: CSVEGRGNEQYF. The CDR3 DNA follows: TGCAGCGTTGAAGGGAGAGGTAACGAGCAGTACTTC.

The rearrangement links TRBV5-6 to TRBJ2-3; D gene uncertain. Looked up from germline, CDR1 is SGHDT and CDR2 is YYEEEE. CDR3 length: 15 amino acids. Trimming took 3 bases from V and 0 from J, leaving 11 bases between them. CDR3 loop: CASSSPRDSTDTQYF. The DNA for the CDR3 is TGTGCCAGCAGCTCGCCTAGAGACAGCACAGATACGCAGTATTTT.

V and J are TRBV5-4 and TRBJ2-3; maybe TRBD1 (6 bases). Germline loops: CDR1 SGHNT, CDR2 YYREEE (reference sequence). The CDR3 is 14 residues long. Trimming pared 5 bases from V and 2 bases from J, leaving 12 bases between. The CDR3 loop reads CASRYRQDTDTQYF. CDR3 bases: TGTGCCAGCAGGTATCGACAGGACACAGATACGCAGTATTTT.

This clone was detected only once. The CDR3 reads CAWSVPLRKSPLHF. CDR3 bases: TGTGCCTGGAGTGTACCCCTAAGAAAATCACCCCTCCACTTT. J is TRBJ1-6 and V is TRBV30, with D unresolved. Looked up from germline, CDR1 is GTSNPN and CDR2 is SVGIG (reference sequence). The CDR3 is 14 amino acids. The ends were cut back, 0 bases at V and 10 bases at J, with 13 bases in the middle.

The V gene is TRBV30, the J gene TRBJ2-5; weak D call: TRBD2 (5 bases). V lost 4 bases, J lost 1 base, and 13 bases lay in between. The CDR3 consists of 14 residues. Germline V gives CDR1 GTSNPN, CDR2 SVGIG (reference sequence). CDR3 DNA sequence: TGTGCCTGGACCCACGGGCTAGCCCAAGAGACCCAGTACTTC. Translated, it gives CAWTHGLAQETQYF.

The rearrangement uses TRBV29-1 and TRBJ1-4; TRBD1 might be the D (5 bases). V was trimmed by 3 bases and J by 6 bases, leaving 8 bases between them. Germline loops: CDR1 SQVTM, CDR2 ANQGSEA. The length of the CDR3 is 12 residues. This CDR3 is CSVDGADEKLFF. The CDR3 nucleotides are TGCAGCGTTGATGGGGCCGATGAAAAACTGTTTTTT.

The chain's CDR3 is CASSMDGSYEQYF. DNA for the CDR3: TGTGCCAGCAGCATGGACGGTTCCTACGAGCAGTACTTC. This sequence joins TRBV7-8 and TRBJ2-7; no reliable D call. This CDR3 is built from 13 residues. The V end lost 5 bases, the J end lost 1 base, and 9 bases lay between the germline ends. CDR1 and CDR2 from the germline V gene are SGHVS and FQNEAQ.

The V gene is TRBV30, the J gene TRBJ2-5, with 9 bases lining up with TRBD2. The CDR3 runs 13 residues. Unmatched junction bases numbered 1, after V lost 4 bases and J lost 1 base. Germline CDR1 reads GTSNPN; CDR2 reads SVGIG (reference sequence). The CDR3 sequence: CAWTSGVQETQYF. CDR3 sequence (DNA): TGTGCCTGGACTAGCGGGGTCCAAGAGACCCAGTACTTC.

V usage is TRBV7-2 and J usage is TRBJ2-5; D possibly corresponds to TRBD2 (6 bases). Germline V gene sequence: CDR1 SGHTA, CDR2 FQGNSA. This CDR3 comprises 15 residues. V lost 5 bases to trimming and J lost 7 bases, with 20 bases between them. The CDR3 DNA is TGTGCCAGCAGCCCGGGACCGAAATTGCGGGGGACCCAGTACTTC. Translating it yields CASSPGPKLRGTQYF.

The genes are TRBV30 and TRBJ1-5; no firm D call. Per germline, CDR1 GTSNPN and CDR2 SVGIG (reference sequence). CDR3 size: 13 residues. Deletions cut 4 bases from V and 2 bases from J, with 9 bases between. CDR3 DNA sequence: TGTGCCTGGAACACACGGGGCAATCAGCCCCAGCATTTT. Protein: CAWNTRGNQPQHF.